The subject of this entry is one T cell receptor (beta chain). The source of the sample is a study of cytomegalovirus exposure and HLA in healthy donors. Study-wide context: The same platform was used for the 120 validation repertoires and the 600 to 850 first-cohort repertoires, a later analysis reported.

Germline CDR1 and CDR2: MNHEY and SVGAGI. This CDR3 region has 11 residues. The germline V and J ends were trimmed by 1 base and 7 bases, with 4 bases remaining between them. Some clones are missing from TCRdb's copy, which holds only in-frame ones; the method was immunoSEQ multiplex PCR. The sample shows some 350,000 clones, 75% to 90% of them seen only once. The source material was PBMCs. This receptor was taken from a woman in her 30s in good health and CMV-seropositive. This chain joins TRBV6-5 and TRBJ1-2; unclear D gene. CDR3 coding DNA: TGTGCCAGCAGTTACTGGGGTGGCTACACCTTC. Encoded protein: CASSYWGGYTF.